The 24 T cell receptor beta chains below were found in one sample sequenced in a study of blood T cell repertoires in COVID-19. Repertoires were generated with immunoSEQ multiplex PCR, while TCRdb's copy carries only in-frame clones and drops some. The profile shows about 370,000 clones, over 75% of them singletons. The sample taken for sequencing was PBMCs or T cells enriched from blood (not recorded which). Source of these receptors: a man younger than 35 who had recovered from COVID-19.

The chain is built from TRBV6-4 and TRBJ1-5, with 7 bases identical to TRBD1. The V gene end was trimmed by 5 bases and the J gene end by 7 bases; junction bases not matched to a gene: 8. CDR1 and CDR2 (germline): MRHNA, SNTAGT. The CDR3 sequence is 14 residues long. The CDR3 is CASSPGGSGQPQHF. The CDR3 nucleotides are TGTGCCAGCAGTCCAGGGGGAAGTGGGCAGCCCCAGCATTTT.

The chain is built from TRBV4-1 and TRBJ1-4, with TRBD1 as a possible D gene (6 bases). Trimming removed 1 base from V and 5 bases from J, with 8 bases in between. CDR1 and CDR2 (germline): MGHRA, YSYEKL. The CDR3 is made up of 14 amino acids. As DNA, the CDR3 is TGCGCCAGCAGCCAAGTTACAGGGAATGAAAAACTGTTTTTT. Protein product: CASSQVTGNEKLFF.

This clone was seen a handful of times. The rearrangement links TRBV11-2 to TRBJ2-5; D unclear. V was clipped by 2 bases and J by 2 bases, with 9 bases between them. CDR3 size: 14 residues. Germline V CDR1 and CDR2: SGHAT, FQNNGV. CDR3 coding DNA: TGTGCCAGCAGCTTATCGGCACAGCAAGAGACCCAGTACTTC. Translating it yields CASSLSAQQETQYF.

The chain employs TRBV28 and TRBJ1-1, with D maybe TRBD1 (5 bases). Trimming left V 3 bases short and J 0 bases short, with 14 bases between. CDR3 length: 16 amino acids. Germline V gene sequence: CDR1 MDHEN, CDR2 SYDVKM. The CDR3 nucleotides are TGTGCCAGCAGTTTCATGTCAGGGTCTATGAACACTGAAGCTTTCTTT. Protein sequence: CASSFMSGSMNTEAFF.

This clone has more than one count but fewer than ten. The chain couples TRBV27 to TRBJ2-5; 9 positions match TRBD2. This CDR3 spans 15 amino acids. Germline CDR1 reads MNHEY; CDR2 reads SMNVEV (reference sequence). After removal of 8 bases from V and 3 bases from J, the junction contained 10 bases not matched to a gene. Written as DNA, the CDR3 is TGTGCCAGCGGGCGGGGGGGCGCGCTTAAAGAGACCCAGTACTTC. It encodes CASGRGGALKETQYF.

The chain uses TRBV27 and TRBJ1-6; D possibly corresponds to TRBD1 (6 bases). The germline CDR1 and CDR2 sequences are MNHEY and SMNVEV (reference sequence). Trimming shortened V by 5 bases and J by 5 bases, and 10 bases separated the two germline ends. CDR3 length: 14 residues. The CDR3 DNA reads as TGTGCCAGCAGTCCCGGACAGAATAATTCACCCCTCCACTTT. This codes for CASSPGQNNSPLHF.

V usage is TRBV5-1 and J usage is TRBJ1-1, with TRBD1 identical over 7 bases. Germline trimming cut 2 bases from V and 3 bases from J; bases unmatched to any gene: 4. The CDR3 runs to 14 residues. Germline values: CDR1 SGHRS, CDR2 YFSETQ. The CDR3: CASSFSDRDTEAFF. CDR3 nucleotides: TGCGCCAGCAGCTTCTCTGACAGGGACACTGAAGCTTTCTTT.

The V gene is TRBV29-1, the J gene TRBJ1-1, with D possibly matching TRBD1 (6 bases). Trimming took 4 bases from V and 8 from J, leaving 11 bases between them. Germline V gene data show CDR1 as SQVTM and CDR2 as ANQGSEA. This CDR3 has 11 amino acids. CDR3 DNA sequence: TGCAGCGTTGGGGGGGGCGCGGAAGCTTTCTTT. Protein: CSVGGGAEAFF.

The chain has TRBV15 and TRBJ2-3; 8 bases map to TRBD2. J lost 0 bases, V lost 1 base, and 6 bases had no gene match. The CDR3 spans 17 residues. Germline loops: CDR1 LNHNV, CDR2 YYDKDF (reference sequence). The CDR3 coding sequence is TGTGCCACCAGCAGAGGTGCGGGGGGCCCTAGCACAGATACGCAGTATTTT. The encoded protein is CATSRGAGGPSTDTQYF.

V is TRBV29-1 and J is TRBJ2-5, with a possible D match to TRBD1 (5 bases). Germline-derived CDR1 and CDR2 are SQVTM and ANQGSEA. V lost 1 base and J 5 bases, leaving 20 bases between the germline ends. There are 16 residues in the CDR3. This CDR3 reads CSVEGEGVVDSETQYF. The CDR3 nucleotides are TGCAGCGTTGAAGGGGAAGGGGTGGTTGATTCGGAGACCCAGTACTTC. Supplemented by reference TRBV29-1 and TRBJ2-5, the full variable domain reads SAVISQKPSRDICQRGTSLTIQCQVDSQVTMMFWYRQQPGQSLTLIATANQGSEATYESGFVIDKFPISRPNLTFSTLTVSNMSPEDSSIYLCSVEGEGVVDSETQYFGPGTRLLVL.

The V call is TRBV19, the J call TRBJ1-2, with 10 bases identical to TRBD1. After removal of 3 bases from V and 8 bases from J, the junction contained 15 bases not matched to a gene. The CDR3 is 17 amino acids. Per the germline V gene, CDR1 is LNHDA and CDR2 is SQIVND (reference sequence). The chain's CDR3 is CASSIRTPGQGFGGYTF. CDR3 nucleotide sequence: TGTGCCAGTAGTATCCGTACTCCGGGACAGGGGTTCGGAGGCTACACCTTC. Based on the CDR3 plus reference TRBV19 and TRBJ1-2, the full variable domain is DGGITQSPKYLFRKEGQNVTLSCEQNLNHDAMYWYRQDPGQGLRLIYYSQIVNDFQKGDIAEGYSVSREKKESFPLTVTSAQKNPTAFYLCASSIRTPGQGFGGYTFGSGTRLTVV.

This clone is a singleton in its sample. The chain carries TRBV28 and TRBJ2-7; possible D gene TRBD2, 5 bases. The CDR3 is made up of 13 amino acids. Germline V lookup: CDR1 MDHEN, CDR2 SYDVKM. V gave up 8 bases and J gave up 1 base, with 12 bases separating them. This chain's CDR3 is CASRTRGSYEQYF. CDR3 in DNA: TGTGCCAGCCGAACCCGGGGTTCCTACGAGCAGTACTTC. Supplemented by reference TRBV28 and TRBJ2-7, the full variable domain reads DVKVTQSSRYLVKRTGEKVFLECVQDMDHENMFWYRQDPGLGLRLIYFSYDVKMKEKGDIPEGYSVSREKKERFSLILESASTNQTSMYLCASRTRGSYEQYFGPGTRLTVT.

This clone was recorded once. V gene TRBV5-1 combines with J gene TRBJ2-1, with 15 bases fitting TRBD2. The length of the CDR3 is 14 residues. Germline V lookup: CDR1 SGHRS, CDR2 YFSETQ. V shed 5 bases, J shed 15 bases, and the junction held 9 bases outside the gene matches. CDR3 sequence reads: CASSAGLAGGRPFF. In DNA, the CDR3 is TGCGCCAGCAGTGCGGGACTAGCGGGAGGCAGGCCGTTCTTC.

This clone has only one observation. This chain joins TRBV4-1 and TRBJ2-2, with 8 bases aligning to TRBD2. V lost 0 bases to trimming and J lost 5 bases; unmatched junction nucleotides: 5. Germline loops: CDR1 MGHRA, CDR2 YSYEKL. The CDR3 contains 16 residues. The CDR3 reads CASSQDQRGKTGELFF. Written as DNA, the CDR3 is TGCGCCAGCAGCCAAGATCAGCGGGGGAAGACCGGGGAGCTGTTTTTT.

The genes are TRBV15 and TRBJ1-1; no firm D call. Germline CDR1 and CDR2: LNHNV and YYDKDF (reference sequence). There are 15 residues in the CDR3. V was cut by 0 bases and J by 5 bases, with 13 bases left in between. The CDR3 spells CATSRDHGELTEAFF. Here the CDR3 DNA reads TGTGCCACCAGCAGAGATCATGGTGAGTTGACTGAAGCTTTCTTT.

The V and J genes are TRBV12-2 and TRBJ1-5; the tabulated D call, TRBD1, remains unverified against the DNA. TRBV12-2 has pseudogene status. The CDR3 loop spans 17 amino acids. CDR3 loop: CASRLGLRDNQNQPQHF. The CDR3 coding sequence is TGTGCAAGTCGCTTAGGGCTCCGGGACAACCAAAATCAGCCCCAGCATTTT.

This chain uses TRBV7-9 with TRBJ1-2, with D hard to call. The CDR3 covers 12 residues. CDR1 is SEHNR, CDR2 FQNEAQ, per germline (reference sequence). V lost 3 bases and J 8 bases, leaving 10 bases between the germline ends. DNA for the CDR3: TGTGCCAGCAGCTTGGCGGAGACGGGCTACACCTTC. It is translated as CASSLAETGYTF.

This chain connects TRBV3-1 (or the pseudogene TRBV3-2) to TRBJ2-2; D is uncertain. Between the trimmed V and J ends, which lost 4 bases and 0 bases, there was a span of 9 bases. CDR1 and CDR2 (germline): LGHDT, YNNKEL (reference sequence). The CDR3 contains 15 residues. The CDR3 sequence: CASSLQYANTGELFF. CDR3 in DNA: TGTGCCAGCAGCCTACAGTACGCGAACACCGGGGAGCTGTTTTTT.

The chain joins TRBV5-1 to TRBJ1-3; no firm D call. The CDR3 covers 17 residues. In germline, CDR1 is SGHRS, CDR2 YFSETQ. Trimming removed 4 bases from V and 0 bases from J, with 17 bases in between. The CDR3 reads CASSRDGRPDSGNTIYF. Here the CDR3 DNA reads TGCGCCAGCAGCCGCGATGGGAGGCCCGACTCTGGAAACACCATATATTTT.

This chain connects TRBV10-3 to TRBJ2-3, with 7 bases lining up with TRBD2. V was clipped by 0 bases and J by 1 base; unmatched bases: 1. This CDR3 spans 15 amino acids. Germline V gene data show CDR1 as ENHRY and CDR2 as SYGVKD. The DNA of the CDR3 is TGTGCCATCAGTGAGTCTAGCGGGCGCACAGATACGCAGTATTTT. It is translated as CAISESSGRTDTQYF.

The chain is built from TRBV12-2 and TRBJ1-5. TRBV12-2 counts as a pseudogene. The CDR3 is made up of 22 amino acids. This CDR3 reads CASRLVESGREGVFYSNQPQHF. As DNA, the CDR3 is TGTGCAAGTCGCTTAGTTGAGAGTGGGAGGGAGGGAGTGTTTTATAGCAATCAGCCCCAGCATTTT.

A few counts support this clone. The gene calls are TRBV9 and TRBJ2-1, with 14 bases fitting TRBD2. Germline V lookup: CDR1 SGDLS, CDR2 YYNGEE. The length of the CDR3 is 16 residues. V trimming: 3 bases; J trimming: 4 bases; junction bases outside the gene matches: 3. Here the CDR3 reads CASSDRTSGGYNEQFF. Written as DNA, the CDR3 is TGTGCCAGCAGCGATCGGACTAGCGGGGGGTACAATGAGCAGTTCTTC.

The J gene is TRBJ2-7, the V gene TRBV28; D remains ambiguous. Germline V lookup: CDR1 MDHEN, CDR2 SYDVKM. V was clipped by 5 bases and J by 8 bases, with 16 bases between them. The CDR3 runs to 13 residues. In DNA, the CDR3 is TGTGCCAGCAGTCTCGGTTCCTTAAAGAAGCAGTACTTC. It specifies CASSLGSLKKQYF.

This rearrangement joins TRBV6-2 or TRBV6-3 to TRBJ2-1; TRBD1 is a possible D gene (5 bases). CDR1 MNHEY and CDR2 SVGEGT come from the germline V gene. Between the trimmed V and J ends, which lost 5 bases and 4 bases, there was a span of 15 bases. The CDR3 length is 15 residues. CDR3 loop: CASSPLDSIYNEQFF. DNA of the CDR3: TGTGCCAGCAGTCCCTTAGACAGCATTTACAATGAGCAGTTCTTC.